The 2 T cell receptor beta chains in this list originate from one sample, sequenced in a study of CXCR3-negative and CXCR3-positive naive CD8 T cells. Libraries were UMI-labeled 5' RACE TRB cDNA. TCRdb re-called the 5' RACE reads; every CDR3 protein appears as one record, without DNA. The sample table sets out more than 65,000 distinct CDR3 sequences. The sequenced material came from naive CXCR3- CD8+ T cells from blood. The subset is: CD45RO-CCR7+CD27+CD95- naive CD8+ T cells lacking CXCR3 (TNR3-). These receptors were obtained from a human donor in good health. Some clones in this sample may be carry-over from other donors' samples.

J is TRBJ1-2 and V is TRBV14. The CDR3 is 14 amino acids. From germline, CDR1 is SGHDN and CDR2 FVKESK. This chain's CDR3 is CASSPATGYYGYTF.

The V call is TRBV24-1, the J call TRBJ2-5; there is no DNA to check the TCRdb D call of TRBD2. The CDR3 extends over 16 amino acids. The V gene's germline CDR1 is KGHDR and CDR2 SFDVKD. CDR3 protein: CATSGTSGADGETQYF.